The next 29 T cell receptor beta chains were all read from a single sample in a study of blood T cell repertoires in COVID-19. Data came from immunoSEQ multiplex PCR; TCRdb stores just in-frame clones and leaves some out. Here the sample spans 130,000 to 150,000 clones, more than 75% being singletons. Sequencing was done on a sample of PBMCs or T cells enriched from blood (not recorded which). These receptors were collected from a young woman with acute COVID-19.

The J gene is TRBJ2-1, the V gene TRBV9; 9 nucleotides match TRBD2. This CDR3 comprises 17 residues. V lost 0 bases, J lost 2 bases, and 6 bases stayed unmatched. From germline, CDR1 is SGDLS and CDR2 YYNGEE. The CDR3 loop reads CASSVDSGSETYNEQFF. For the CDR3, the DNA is TGTGCCAGCAGCGTAGATAGCGGGAGCGAAACCTACAATGAGCAGTTCTTC.

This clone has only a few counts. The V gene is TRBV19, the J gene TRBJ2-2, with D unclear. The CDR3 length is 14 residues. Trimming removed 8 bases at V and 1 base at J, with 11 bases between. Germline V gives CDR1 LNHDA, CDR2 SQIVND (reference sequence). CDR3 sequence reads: CASRSLVNTGELFF. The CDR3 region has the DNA TGTGCCAGTCGGAGCCTTGTGAACACCGGGGAGCTGTTTTTT.

CDR3 bases: TGTGCCAGCAGTTACTCGGGCGTACAGCCCCAGCATTTT. Protein sequence: CASSYSGVQPQHF. The chain carries TRBV6-2 or TRBV6-3 and TRBJ1-5, with D unclear. V lost 0 bases to trimming and J lost 7 bases, with 7 bases between them. CDR1 is MNHEY and CDR2 is SVGEGT in the germline V gene. The CDR3 extends over 13 amino acids.

The DNA of the CDR3 is TGTGCCAGCACCACAGGGTCGGGAAACACCATATATTTT. Translated: CASTTGSGNTIYF. The chain has TRBV6-5 and TRBJ1-3; a weak D match, TRBD1 (6 bases). The germline V gene encodes CDR1 MNHEY and CDR2 SVGAGI. This CDR3 region has 13 residues. V gave up 7 bases and J gave up 4 bases, with 11 bases separating them.

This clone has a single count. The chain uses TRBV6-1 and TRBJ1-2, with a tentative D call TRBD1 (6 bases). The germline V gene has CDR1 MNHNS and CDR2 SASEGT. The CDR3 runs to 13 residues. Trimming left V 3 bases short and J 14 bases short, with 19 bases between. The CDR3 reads CASSDVVRGHVTF. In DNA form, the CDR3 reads TGTGCCAGCAGTGATGTGGTCAGGGGCCATGTGACCTTC.

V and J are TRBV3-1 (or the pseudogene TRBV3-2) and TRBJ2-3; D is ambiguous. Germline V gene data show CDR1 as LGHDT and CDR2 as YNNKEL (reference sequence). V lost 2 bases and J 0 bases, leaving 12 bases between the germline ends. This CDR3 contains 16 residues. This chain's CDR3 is CASSQTQTPSTDTQYF. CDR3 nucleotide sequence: TGTGCCAGCAGCCAAACACAGACACCCAGCACAGATACGCAGTATTTT.

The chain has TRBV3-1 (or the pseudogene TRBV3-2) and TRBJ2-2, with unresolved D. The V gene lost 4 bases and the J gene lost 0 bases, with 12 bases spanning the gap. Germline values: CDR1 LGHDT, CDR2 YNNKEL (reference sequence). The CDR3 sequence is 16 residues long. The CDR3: CASSPSAAANTGELFF. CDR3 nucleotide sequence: TGTGCCAGCAGCCCTTCGGCGGCAGCGAACACCGGGGAGCTGTTTTTT.

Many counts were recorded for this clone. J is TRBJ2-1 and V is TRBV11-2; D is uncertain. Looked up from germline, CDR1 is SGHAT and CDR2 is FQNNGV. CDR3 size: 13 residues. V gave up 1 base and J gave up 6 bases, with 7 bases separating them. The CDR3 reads CASSLVSVNEQFF. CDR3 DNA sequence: TGTGCCAGCAGCTTAGTCTCAGTCAATGAGCAGTTCTTC.

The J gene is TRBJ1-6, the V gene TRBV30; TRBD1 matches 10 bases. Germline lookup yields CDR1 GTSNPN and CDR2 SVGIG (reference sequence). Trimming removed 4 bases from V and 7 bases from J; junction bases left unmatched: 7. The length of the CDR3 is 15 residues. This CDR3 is CAWTPTGGRNSPLHF. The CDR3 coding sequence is TGTGCCTGGACCCCGACAGGGGGCAGGAATTCACCCCTCCACTTT. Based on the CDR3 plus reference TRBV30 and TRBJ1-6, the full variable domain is SQTIHQWPATLVQPVGSPLSLECTVEGTSNPNLYWYRQAAGRGLQLLFYSVGIGQISSEVPQNLSASRPQDRQFILSSKKLLLSDSGFYLCAWTPTGGRNSPLHFGNGTRLTVT.

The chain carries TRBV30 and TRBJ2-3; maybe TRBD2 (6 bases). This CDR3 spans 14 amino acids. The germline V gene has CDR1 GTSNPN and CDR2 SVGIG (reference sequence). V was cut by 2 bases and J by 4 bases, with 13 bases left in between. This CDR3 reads CAWSLAEGSDTQYF. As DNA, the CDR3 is TGTGCCTGGAGTCTTGCGGAGGGTTCAGATACGCAGTATTTT.

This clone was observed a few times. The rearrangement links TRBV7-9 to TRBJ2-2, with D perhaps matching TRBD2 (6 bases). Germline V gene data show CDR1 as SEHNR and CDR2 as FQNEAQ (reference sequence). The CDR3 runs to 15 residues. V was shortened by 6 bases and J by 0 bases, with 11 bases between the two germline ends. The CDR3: CASREAGTNTGELFF. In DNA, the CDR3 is TGTGCCAGCAGAGAAGCGGGTACGAACACCGGGGAGCTGTTTTTT.

The CDR3 protein is CAWSDTGGSNQPQHF. The CDR3 DNA reads TGTGCCTGGAGTGACACAGGGGGTAGCAATCAGCCCCAGCATTTT. This chain joins TRBV30 and TRBJ1-5, with 8 nucleotides matching TRBD1. V gave up 1 base and J gave up 0 bases; unmatched junction bases: 2. There are 15 residues in the CDR3. Per the germline V gene, CDR1 is GTSNPN and CDR2 is SVGIG (reference sequence).

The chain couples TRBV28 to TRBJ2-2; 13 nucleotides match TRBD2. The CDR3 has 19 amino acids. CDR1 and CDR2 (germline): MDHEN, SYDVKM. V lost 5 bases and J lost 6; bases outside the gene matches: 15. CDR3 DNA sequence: TGTGCCAGCAGTCCCCGGACTAGCGGGAGTAGCCGTCCCCCCGGGGAGCTGTTTTTT. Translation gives CASSPRTSGSSRPPGELFF.

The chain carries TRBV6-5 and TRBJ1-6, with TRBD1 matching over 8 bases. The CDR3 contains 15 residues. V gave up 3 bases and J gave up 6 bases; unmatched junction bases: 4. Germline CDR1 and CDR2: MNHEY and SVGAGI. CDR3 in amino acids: CASSYRGQVNSPLHF. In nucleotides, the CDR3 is TGTGCCAGCAGTTATCGGGGACAGGTTAATTCACCCCTCCACTTT.

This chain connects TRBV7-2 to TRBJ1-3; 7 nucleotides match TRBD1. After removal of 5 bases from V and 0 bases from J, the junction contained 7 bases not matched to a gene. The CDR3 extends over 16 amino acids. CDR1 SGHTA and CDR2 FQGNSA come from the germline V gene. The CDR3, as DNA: TGTGCCAGCAGCCGTGGGGGGACAGTCTCTGGAAACACCATATATTTT. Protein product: CASSRGGTVSGNTIYF.

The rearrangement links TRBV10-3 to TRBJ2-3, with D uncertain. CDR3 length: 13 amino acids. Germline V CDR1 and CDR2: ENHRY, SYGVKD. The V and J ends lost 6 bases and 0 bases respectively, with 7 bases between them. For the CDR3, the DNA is TGTGCCATCAGCTTAGAAAGCACAGATACGCAGTATTTT. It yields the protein CAISLESTDTQYF.

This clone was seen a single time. The CDR3 reads CSASWLADSYEQYF. CDR3 DNA: TGCAGTGCTAGTTGGCTAGCGGATTCCTACGAGCAGTACTTC. The chain links TRBV20-1 to TRBJ2-7, with 7 bases aligning to TRBD2. Losses at the gene ends were 3 bases for V and 1 base for J; bases not matched to a gene: 6. Per the germline V gene, CDR1 is DFQATT and CDR2 is SNEGSKA (reference sequence). The CDR3 sequence is 14 residues long.

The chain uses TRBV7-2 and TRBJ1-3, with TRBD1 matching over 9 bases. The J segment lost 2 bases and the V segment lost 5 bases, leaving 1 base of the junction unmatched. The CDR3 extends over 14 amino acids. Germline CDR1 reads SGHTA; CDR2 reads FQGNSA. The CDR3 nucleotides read TGTGCCAGCAGCAGGGACAGGGCTGGAAACACCATATATTTT. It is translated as CASSRDRAGNTIYF.

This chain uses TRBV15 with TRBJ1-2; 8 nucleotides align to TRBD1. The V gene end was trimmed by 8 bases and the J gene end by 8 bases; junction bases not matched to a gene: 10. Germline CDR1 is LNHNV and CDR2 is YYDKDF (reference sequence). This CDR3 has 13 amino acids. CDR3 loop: CATAQRTGTGYTF. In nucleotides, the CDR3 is TGTGCCACCGCTCAGAGGACAGGGACGGGCTACACCTTC.

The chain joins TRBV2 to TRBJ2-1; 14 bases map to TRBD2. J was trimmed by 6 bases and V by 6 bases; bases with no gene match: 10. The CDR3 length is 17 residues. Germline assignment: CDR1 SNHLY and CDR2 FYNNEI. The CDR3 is CASSDRLAGGRGNEQFF. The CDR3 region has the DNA TGTGCCAGCAGCGACCGACTAGCGGGAGGGCGTGGCAATGAGCAGTTCTTC.

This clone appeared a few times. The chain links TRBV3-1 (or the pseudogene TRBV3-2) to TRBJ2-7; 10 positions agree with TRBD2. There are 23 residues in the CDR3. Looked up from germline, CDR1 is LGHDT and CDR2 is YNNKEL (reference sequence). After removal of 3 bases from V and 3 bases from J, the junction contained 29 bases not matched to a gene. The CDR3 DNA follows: TGTGCCAGCAGCCATACAAGAAACTCGACCAGCGGGAGGGCCAAGCTGTACTGCTACGAGCAGTACTTC. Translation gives CASSHTRNSTSGRAKLYCYEQYF.

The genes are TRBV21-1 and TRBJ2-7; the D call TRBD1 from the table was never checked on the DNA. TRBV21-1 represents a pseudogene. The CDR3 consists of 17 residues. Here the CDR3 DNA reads TGTGCCAGCAGCAAACGGGCAGGACAGCCGCTCTCCTACGAGCAGTACTTC. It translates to CASSKRAGQPLSYEQYF.

Here the CDR3 DNA reads TGCAGTGTCCCGAAGCCCGAGCAGTTCTTC. Its translation: CSVPKPEQFF. The chain recombines TRBV20-1 with TRBJ2-1; no definite D call. CDR3 length: 10 amino acids. Trimming cost V 7 bases and J 10 bases, with 11 bases left between them. Germline loops: CDR1 DFQATT, CDR2 SNEGSKA (reference sequence).

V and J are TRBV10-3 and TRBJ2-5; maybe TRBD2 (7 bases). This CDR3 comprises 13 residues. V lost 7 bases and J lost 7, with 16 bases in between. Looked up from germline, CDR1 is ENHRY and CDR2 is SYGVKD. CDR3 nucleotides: TGTGCCATCAATCAAAACAGGGAGGGGACCCAGTACTTC. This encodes CAINQNREGTQYF.

CDR3 region: CASSQGVTGDGGNTIYF. The DNA of the CDR3 is TGCGCCAGCAGCCAAGGGGTAACAGGGGACGGTGGAAACACCATATATTTT. This chain connects TRBV4-3 to TRBJ1-3; 7 nucleotides align to TRBD1. J lost 3 bases, V lost 1 base, and 9 bases had no gene match. The CDR3 sequence is 17 residues long. Germline lookup yields CDR1 LGHNA and CDR2 YSLEER.

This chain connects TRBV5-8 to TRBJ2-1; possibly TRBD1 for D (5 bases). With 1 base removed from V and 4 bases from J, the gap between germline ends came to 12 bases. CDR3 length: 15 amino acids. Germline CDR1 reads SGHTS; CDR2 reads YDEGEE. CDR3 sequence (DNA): TGTGCCAGCAGCTTGAGTCCAGGGTCATACAATGAGCAGTTCTTC. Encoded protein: CASSLSPGSYNEQFF.

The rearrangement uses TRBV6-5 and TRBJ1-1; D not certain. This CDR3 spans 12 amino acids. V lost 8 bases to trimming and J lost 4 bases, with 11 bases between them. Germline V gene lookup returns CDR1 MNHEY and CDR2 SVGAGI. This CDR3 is CASCGYATEAFF. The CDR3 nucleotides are TGTGCCAGCTGCGGTTATGCCACTGAAGCTTTCTTT.

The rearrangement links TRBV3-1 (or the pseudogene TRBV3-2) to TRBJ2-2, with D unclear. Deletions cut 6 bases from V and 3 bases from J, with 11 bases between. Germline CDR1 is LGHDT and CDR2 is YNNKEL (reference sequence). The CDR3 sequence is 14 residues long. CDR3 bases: TGTGCCAGCAGTCTTCATCAGGACACCGGGGAGCTGTTTTTT. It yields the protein CASSLHQDTGELFF.

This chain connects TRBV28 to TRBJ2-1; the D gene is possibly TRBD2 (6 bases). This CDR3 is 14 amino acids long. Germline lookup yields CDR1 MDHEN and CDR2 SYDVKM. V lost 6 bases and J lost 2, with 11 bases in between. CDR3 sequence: CASSGSTTYNEQFF. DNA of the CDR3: TGTGCCAGCAGCGGGAGTACTACCTACAATGAGCAGTTCTTC.